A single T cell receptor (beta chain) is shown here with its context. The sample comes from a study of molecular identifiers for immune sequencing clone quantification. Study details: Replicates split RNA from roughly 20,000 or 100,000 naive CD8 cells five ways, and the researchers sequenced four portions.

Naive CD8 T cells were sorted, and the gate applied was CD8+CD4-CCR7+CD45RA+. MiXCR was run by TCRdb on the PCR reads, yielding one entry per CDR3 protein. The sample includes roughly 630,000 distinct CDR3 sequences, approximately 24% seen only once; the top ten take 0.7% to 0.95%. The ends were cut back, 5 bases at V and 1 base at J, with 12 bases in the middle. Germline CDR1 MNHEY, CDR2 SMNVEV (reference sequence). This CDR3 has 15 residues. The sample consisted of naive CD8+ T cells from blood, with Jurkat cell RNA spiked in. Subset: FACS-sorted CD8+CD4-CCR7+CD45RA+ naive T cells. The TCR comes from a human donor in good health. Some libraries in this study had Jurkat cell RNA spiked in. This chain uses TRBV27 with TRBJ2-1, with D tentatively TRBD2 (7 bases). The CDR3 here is CASSQGGASYNEQFF. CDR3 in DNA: TGTGCCAGCAGTCAAGGGGGGGCATCCTACAATGAGCAGTTCTTC.